This T cell receptor (beta chain) was sequenced in a study of prognosis after radiotherapy for stage I lung cancer. Points from the study as a whole: Gene usage, both TRBV and TRBJ, reportedly differed between patients with metastases and patients without them.

This clonotype was detected ten times or more. The antigen remains undetermined. Genomic DNA provided the template from which TCR beta CDR3 was amplified by two-round multiplex PCR. For every TRBV and TRBJ gene, a specific primer was used in first-round PCR. The second PCR round used universal primers. Via MiXCR, TCRdb re-called the multiplex PCR reads, giving one row per CDR3 protein. The sample includes around 19,000 distinct CDR3 sequences, over 45% of them seen just once. Two time points each involved a draw of about 6 milliliters of peripheral blood. Germline V gene lookup returns CDR1 MDHEN and CDR2 SYDVKM. This CDR3 is built from 14 residues. V dropped 2 bases and J dropped 7 bases, with 14 bases sitting between them.

The chain employs TRBV28 and TRBJ1-2; tentatively, D is TRBD1 (6 bases). The input for sequencing was PBMCs, taken before or after stereotactic body radiation therapy (not recorded which). The TCR originated in a donor older than 45 with non-small cell lung cancer. The CDR3 DNA reads as TGTGCCAGCAGTTTACCACAGGGTTGGGGTGGCTACACCTTC. Amino acids: CASSLPQGWGGYTF.